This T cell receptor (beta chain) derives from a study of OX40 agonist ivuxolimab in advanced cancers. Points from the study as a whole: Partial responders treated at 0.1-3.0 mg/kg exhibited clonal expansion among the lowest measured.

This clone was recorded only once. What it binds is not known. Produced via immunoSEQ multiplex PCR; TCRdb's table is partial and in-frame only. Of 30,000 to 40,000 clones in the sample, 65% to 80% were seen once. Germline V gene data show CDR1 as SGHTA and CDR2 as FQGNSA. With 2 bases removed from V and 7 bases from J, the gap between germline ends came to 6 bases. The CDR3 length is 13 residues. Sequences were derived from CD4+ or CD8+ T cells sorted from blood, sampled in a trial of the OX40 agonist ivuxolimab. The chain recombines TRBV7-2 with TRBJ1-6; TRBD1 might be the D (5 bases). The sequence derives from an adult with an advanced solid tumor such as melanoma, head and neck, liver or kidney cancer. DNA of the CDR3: TGTGCCAGCAGCTTAACAGGCAATTCACCCCTCCACTTT. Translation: CASSLTGNSPLHF.